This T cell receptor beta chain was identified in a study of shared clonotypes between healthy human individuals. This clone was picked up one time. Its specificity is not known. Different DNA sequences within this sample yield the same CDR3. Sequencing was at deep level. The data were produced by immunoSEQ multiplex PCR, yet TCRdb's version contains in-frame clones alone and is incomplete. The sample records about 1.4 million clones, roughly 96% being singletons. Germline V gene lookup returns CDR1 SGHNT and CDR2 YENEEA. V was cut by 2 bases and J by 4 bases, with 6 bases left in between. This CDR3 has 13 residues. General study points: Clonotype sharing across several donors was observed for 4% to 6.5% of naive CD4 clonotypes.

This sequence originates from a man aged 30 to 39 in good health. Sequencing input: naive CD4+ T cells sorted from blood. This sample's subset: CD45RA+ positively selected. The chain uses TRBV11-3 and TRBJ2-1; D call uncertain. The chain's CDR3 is CASSLTGYNEQFF. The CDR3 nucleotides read TGTGCCAGCAGCTTAACGGGTTACAATGAGCAGTTCTTC.